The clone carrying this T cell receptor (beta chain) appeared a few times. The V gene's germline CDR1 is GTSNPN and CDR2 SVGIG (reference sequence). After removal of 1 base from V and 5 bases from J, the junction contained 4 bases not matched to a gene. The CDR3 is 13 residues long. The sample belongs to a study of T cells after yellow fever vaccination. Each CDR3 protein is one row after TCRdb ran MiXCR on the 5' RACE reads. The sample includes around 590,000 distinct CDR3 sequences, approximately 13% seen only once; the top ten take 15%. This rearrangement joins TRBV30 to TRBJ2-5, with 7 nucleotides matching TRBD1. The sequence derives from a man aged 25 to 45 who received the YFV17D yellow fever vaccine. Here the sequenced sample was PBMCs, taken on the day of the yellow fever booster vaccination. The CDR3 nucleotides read TGTGCCTGGAGTGAAGACAGGGTTGAGACCCAGTACTTC. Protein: CAWSEDRVETQYF.